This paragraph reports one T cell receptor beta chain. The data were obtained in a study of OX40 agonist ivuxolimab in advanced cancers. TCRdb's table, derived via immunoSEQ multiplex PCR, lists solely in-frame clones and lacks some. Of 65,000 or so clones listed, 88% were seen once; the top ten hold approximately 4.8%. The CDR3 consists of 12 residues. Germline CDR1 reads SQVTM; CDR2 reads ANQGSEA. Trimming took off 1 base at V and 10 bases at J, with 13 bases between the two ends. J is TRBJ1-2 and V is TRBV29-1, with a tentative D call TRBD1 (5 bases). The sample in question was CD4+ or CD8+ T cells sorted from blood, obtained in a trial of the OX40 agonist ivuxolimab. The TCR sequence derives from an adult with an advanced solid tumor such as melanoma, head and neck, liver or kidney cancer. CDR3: CSVEARQTHYTF. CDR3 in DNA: TGCAGCGTTGAAGCCCGACAGACGCACTACACCTTC.